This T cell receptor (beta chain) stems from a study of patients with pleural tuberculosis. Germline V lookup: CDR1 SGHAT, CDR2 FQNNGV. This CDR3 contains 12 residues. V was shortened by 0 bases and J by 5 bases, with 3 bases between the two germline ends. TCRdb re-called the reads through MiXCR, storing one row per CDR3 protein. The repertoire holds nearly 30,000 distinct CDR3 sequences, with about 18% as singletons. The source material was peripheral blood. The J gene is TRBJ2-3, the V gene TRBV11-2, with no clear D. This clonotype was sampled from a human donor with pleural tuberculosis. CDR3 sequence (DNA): TGTGCCAGCAGCTTAGAGCAAGATACGCAGTATTTT. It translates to CASSLEQDTQYF.